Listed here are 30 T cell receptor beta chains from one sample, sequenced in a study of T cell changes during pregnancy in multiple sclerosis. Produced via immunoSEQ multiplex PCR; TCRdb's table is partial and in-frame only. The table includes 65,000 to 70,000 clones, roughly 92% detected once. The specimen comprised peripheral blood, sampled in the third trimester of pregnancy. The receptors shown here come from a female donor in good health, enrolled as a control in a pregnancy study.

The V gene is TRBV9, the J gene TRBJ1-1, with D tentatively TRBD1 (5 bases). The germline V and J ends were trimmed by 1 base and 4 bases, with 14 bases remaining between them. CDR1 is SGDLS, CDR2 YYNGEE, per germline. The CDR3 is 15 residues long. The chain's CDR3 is CASSVLGQGSTEAFF. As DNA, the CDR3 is TGTGCCAGCAGCGTACTAGGTCAGGGAAGCACTGAAGCTTTCTTT.

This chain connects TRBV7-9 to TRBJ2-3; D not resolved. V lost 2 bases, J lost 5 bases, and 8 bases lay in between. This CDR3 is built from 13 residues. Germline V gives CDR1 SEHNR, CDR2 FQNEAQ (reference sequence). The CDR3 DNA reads TGTGCCAGCAGCTTAACAGTTCGAGATACGCAGTATTTT. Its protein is CASSLTVRDTQYF.

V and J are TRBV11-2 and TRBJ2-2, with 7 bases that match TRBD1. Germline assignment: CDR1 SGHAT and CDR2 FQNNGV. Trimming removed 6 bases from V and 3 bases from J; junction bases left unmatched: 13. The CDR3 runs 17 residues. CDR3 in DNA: TGTGCCAGCAGTCAAGACGTGGGGACAGTATACACCGGGGAGCTGTTTTTT. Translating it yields CASSQDVGTVYTGELFF.

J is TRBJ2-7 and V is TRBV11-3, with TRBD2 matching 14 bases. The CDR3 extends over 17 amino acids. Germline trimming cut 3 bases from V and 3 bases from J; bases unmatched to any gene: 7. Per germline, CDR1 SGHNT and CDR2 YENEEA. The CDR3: CASSLGLAGERIYEQYF. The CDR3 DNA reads TGTGCCAGCAGCTTGGGACTAGCGGGGGAACGTATCTACGAGCAGTACTTC.

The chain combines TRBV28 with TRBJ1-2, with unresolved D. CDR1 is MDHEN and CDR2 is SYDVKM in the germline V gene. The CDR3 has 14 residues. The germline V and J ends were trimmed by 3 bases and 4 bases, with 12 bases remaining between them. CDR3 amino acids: CASSFGRGFYGYTF. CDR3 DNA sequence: TGTGCCAGCAGTTTCGGCCGGGGATTCTATGGCTACACCTTC.

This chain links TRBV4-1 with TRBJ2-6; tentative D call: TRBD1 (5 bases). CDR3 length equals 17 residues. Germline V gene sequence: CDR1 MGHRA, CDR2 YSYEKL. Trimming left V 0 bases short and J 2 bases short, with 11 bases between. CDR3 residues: CASSQDKGRAGANVLTF. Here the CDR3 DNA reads TGCGCCAGCAGCCAAGATAAGGGCAGGGCTGGGGCCAACGTCCTGACTTTC.

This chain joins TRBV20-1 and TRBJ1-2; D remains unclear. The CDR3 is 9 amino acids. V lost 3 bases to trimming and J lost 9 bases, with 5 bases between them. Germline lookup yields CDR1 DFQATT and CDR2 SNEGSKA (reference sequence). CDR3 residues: CSASARYTF. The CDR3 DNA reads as TGCAGTGCTAGTGCGCGCTACACCTTC.

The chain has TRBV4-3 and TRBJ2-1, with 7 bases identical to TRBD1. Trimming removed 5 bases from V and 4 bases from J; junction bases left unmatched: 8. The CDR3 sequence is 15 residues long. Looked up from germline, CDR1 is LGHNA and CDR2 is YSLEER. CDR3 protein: CASSKTGTDYNEQFF. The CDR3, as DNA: TGCGCCAGCAGCAAAACCGGGACAGATTACAATGAGCAGTTCTTC.

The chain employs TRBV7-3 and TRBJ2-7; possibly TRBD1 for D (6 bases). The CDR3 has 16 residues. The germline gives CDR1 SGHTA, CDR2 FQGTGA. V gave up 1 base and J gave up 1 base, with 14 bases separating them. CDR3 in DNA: TGTGCCAGCAGCTTAAGAGGGGGATCGGGGTCCTACGAGCAGTACTTC. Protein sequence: CASSLRGGSGSYEQYF.

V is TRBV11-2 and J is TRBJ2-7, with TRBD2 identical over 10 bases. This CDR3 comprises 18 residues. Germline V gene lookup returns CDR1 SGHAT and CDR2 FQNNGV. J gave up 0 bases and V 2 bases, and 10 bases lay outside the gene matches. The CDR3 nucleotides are TGTGCCAGCAGCTTAAAGGTGGGACTAGCGCCTTTCTCCTACGAGCAGTACTTC. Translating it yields CASSLKVGLAPFSYEQYF.

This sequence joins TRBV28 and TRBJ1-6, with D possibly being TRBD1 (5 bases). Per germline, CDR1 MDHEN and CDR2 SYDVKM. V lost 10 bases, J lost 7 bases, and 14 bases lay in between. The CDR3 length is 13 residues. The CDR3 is CANSRARNSPLHF. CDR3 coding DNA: TGTGCCAACTCCAGGGCGAGGAATTCACCCCTCCACTTT.

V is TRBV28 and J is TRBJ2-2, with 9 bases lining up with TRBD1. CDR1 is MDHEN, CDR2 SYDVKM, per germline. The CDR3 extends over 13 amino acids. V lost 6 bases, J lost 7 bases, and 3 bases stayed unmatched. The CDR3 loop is CASRGQGNGELFF. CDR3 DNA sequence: TGTGCCAGCAGGGGACAGGGTAACGGGGAGCTGTTTTTT.

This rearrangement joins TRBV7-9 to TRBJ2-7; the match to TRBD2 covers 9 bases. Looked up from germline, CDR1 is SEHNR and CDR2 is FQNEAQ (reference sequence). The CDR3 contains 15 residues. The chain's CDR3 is CAGSRASGKDYEQYF. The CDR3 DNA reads TGTGCTGGGTCCCGGGCTAGCGGGAAGGACTACGAGCAGTACTTC.

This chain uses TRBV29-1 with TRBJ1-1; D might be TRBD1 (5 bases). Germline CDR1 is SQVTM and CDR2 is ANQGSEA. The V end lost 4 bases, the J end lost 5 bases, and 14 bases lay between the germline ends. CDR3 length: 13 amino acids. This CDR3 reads CSVVHTGGTEAFF. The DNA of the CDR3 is TGCAGCGTTGTTCACACCGGGGGAACTGAAGCTTTCTTT. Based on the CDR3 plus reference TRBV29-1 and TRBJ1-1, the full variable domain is SAVISQKPSRDICQRGTSLTIQCQVDSQVTMMFWYRQQPGQSLTLIATANQGSEATYESGFVIDKFPISRPNLTFSTLTVSNMSPEDSSIYLCSVVHTGGTEAFFGQGTRLTVV.

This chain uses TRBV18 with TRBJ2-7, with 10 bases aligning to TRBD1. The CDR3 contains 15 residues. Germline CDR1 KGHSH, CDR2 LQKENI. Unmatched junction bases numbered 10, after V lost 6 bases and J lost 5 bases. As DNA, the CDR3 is TGTGCCAGCTCCCGTGGGACAGGGGCCGTGGACGAGCAGTACTTC. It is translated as CASSRGTGAVDEQYF. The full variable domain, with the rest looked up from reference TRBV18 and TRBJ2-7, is NAGVMQNPRHLVRRRGQEARLRCSPMKGHSHVYWYRQLPEEGLKFMVYLQKENIIDESGMPKERFSAEFPKEGPSILRIQQVVRGDSAAYFCASSRGTGAVDEQYFGPGTRLTVT.

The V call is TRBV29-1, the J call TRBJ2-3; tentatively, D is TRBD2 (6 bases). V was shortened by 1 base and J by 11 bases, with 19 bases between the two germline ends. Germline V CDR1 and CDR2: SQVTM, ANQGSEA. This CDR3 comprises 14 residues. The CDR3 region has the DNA TGCAGCGTTGAAGTCTGGGGGAAGCAGGGAGGGCAGTATTTT. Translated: CSVEVWGKQGGQYF.

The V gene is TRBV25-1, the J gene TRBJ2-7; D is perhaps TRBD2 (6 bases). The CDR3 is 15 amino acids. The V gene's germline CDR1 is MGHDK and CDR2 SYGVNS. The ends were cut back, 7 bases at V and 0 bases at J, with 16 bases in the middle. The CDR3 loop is CASTDRDSHSYEQYF. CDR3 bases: TGTGCCAGCACCGACCGGGACTCCCACTCCTACGAGCAGTACTTC.

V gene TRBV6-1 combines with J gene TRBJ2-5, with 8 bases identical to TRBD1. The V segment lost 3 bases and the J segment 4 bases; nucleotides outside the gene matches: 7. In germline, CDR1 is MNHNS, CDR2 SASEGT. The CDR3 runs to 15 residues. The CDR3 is CASSDVGRGRETQYF. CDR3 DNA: TGTGCCAGCAGTGACGTCGGCAGGGGGCGAGAGACCCAGTACTTC.

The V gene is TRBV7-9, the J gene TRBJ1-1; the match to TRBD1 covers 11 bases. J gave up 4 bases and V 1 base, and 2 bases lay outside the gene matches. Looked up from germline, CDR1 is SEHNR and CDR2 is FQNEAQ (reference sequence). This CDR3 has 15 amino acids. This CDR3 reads CASSLGGTGGTEAFF. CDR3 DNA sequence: TGTGCCAGCAGCTTAGGTGGGACAGGGGGCACTGAAGCTTTCTTT.

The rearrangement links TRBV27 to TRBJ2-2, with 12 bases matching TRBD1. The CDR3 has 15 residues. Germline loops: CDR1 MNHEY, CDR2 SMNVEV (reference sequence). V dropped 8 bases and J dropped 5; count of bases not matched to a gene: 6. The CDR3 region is CASLGGQGATGELFF. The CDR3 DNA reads TGTGCCAGCCTTGGGGGACAGGGGGCGACCGGGGAGCTGTTTTTT.

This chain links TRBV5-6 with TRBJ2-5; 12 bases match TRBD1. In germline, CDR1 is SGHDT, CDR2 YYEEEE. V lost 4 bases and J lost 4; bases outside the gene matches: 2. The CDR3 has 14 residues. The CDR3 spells CASSRDRGPETQYF. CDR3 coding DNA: TGTGCCAGCAGCCGGGACAGGGGGCCAGAGACCCAGTACTTC.

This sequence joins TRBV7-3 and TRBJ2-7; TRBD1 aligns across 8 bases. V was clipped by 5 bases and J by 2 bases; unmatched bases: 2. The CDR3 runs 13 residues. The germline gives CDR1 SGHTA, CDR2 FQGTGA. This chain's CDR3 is CASSVQGAYEQYF. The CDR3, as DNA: TGTGCCAGCAGCGTACAGGGGGCCTACGAGCAGTACTTC.

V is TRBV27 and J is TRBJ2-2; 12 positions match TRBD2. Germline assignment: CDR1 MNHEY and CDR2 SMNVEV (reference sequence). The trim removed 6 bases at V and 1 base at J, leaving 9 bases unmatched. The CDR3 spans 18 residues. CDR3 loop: CASSSVRTSGVNTGELFF. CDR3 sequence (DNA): TGTGCCAGCAGCTCAGTGAGGACTAGCGGGGTGAACACCGGGGAGCTGTTTTTT.

CDR3 DNA: TGCGCCAGCAGCCAAGATCCTAGCGGGGGGGTCAAAGGGAATGAGCAGTTCTTC. Translating gives CASSQDPSGGVKGNEQFF. The chain joins TRBV4-1 to TRBJ2-1, with TRBD2 identical over 12 bases. Germline CDR1 is MGHRA and CDR2 is YSYEKL. CDR3 size: 18 residues. V lost 0 bases and J lost 7; bases outside the gene matches: 10.

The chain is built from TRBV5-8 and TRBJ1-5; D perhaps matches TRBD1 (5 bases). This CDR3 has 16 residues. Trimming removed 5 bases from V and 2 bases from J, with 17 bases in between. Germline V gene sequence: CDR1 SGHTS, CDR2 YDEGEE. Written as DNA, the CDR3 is TGTGCCAGCAGAGACTGGGGGGTCGGGGGCAATCAGCCCCAGCATTTT. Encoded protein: CASRDWGVGGNQPQHF.

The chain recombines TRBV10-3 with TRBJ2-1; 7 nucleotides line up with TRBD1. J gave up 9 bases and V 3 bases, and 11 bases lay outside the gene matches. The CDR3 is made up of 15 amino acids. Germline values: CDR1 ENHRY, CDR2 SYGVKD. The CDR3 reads CAISESRGIQGEQFF. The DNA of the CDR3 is TGTGCCATCAGTGAATCCAGGGGGATACAAGGTGAGCAGTTCTTC.

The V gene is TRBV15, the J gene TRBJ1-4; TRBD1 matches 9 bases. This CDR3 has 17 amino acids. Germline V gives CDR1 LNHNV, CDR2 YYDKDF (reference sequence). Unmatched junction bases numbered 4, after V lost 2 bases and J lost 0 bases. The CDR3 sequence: CATSRLQGAATNEKLFF. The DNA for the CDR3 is TGTGCCACCAGCAGACTACAGGGGGCTGCAACTAATGAAAAACTGTTTTTT.

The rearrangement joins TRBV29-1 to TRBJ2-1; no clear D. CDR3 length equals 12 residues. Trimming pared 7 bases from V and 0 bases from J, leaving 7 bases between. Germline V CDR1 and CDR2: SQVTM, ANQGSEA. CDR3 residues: CSGVVSYNEQFF. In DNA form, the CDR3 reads TGCAGCGGAGTTGTCTCCTACAATGAGCAGTTCTTC.

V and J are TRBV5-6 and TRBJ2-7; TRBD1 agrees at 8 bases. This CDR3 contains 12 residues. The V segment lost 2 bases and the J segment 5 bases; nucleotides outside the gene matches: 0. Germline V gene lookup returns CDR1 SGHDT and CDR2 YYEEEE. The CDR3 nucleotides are TGTGCCAGCAGCTTACAGGGGGACGAGCAGTACTTC. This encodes CASSLQGDEQYF.

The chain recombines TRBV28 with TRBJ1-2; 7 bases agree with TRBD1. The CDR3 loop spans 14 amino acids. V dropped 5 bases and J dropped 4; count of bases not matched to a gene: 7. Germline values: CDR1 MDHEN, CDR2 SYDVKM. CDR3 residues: CASSTTGDSYGYTF. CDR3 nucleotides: TGTGCCAGCAGTACCACAGGGGATAGCTATGGCTACACCTTC.